This is a list of T cell receptor beta chains from one sample in a study of beta chain features in type 1 diabetes. Here immunoSEQ multiplex PCR was the method, and the copy in TCRdb shows in-frame clones only, minus some. The data show around 150,000 clones, roughly 59% seen once. Sequencing input: naive CD4+ T cells from blood. The receptors derive from a man aged 25-45 years with type 1 diabetes. The CDR3 runs from the conserved cysteine through the conserved F or W. The D gene is left open where the match is weak. Where a row states a size, it is once, few, many or the class of an expanded clone; other rows omit it.

clone_size,j_call,d_call,v_call,cdr3_nt,cdr3_aa
few,TRBJ2-5,-,TRBV28,TGTGCCAGCAGGGTGGTGCCCCAAGAGACCCAGTACTTC,CASRVVPQETQYF
-,TRBJ1-2,TRBD1,TRBV5-6,TGTGCCAGCAGCTTGGAGACAGGGGGTAGCTATGGCTACACCTTC,CASSLETGGSYGYTF
few,TRBJ1-2,-,TRBV30,TGTGCCTGGAGTCCAACCTCAATCGGGGATGGCTACACCTTC,CAWSPTSIGDGYTF
few,TRBJ2-5,TRBD2,TRBV7-2,TGTGCCAGCAGCTTAGACAGTGGTAGCGGGGAGACCCAGTACTTC,CASSLDSGSGETQYF
-,TRBJ2-1,-,TRBV5-1,TGCGCCAGCAGCTTGCCAGGGGTAGATGAGCAGTTCTTC,CASSLPGVDEQFF
-,TRBJ2-2,-,TRBV9,TGTGCCAGCAGCGTAGTACCAGACACCGGGGAGCTGTTTTTT,CASSVVPDTGELFF
-,TRBJ1-2,-,TRBV20-1,TGCAGTGTAACAAAACCTAGTGGCTACACCTTC,CSVTKPSGYTF
few,TRBJ2-5,TRBD1,TRBV7-9,TGTGCCAGCGGGTCGACAGGGAAGGAGACCCAGTACTTC,CASGSTGKETQYF
-,TRBJ1-2,-,TRBV13,TGTGCCAGCAGCTTAGCTGGGGCAAGCAGCTATGGCTACACCTTC,CASSLAGASSYGYTF
-,TRBJ1-2,-,TRBV6-5,TGTGCCAGCAGTCCGGCGGGGGACGATGGCTACACCTTC,CASSPAGDDGYTF
few,TRBJ2-1,TRBD1,TRBV23-1,TGCGCCAGCAGTCAATACAGGGGGGTCTACAATGAGCAGTTCTTC,CASSQYRGVYNEQFF
-,TRBJ2-5,-,TRBV7-2,TGTGCCAGCAGCCGCCCACAAGAGACCCAGTACTTC,CASSRPQETQYF
-,TRBJ2-6,-,TRBV25-1,TGTGCCAGCAGTGAATCGGGGTCCGGGGCCAACGTCCTGACTTTC,CASSESGSGANVLTF
-,TRBJ2-3,-,TRBV4-3,TGCGCCAGCAGCCAAGATCACAGCACAGATACGCAGTATTTT,CASSQDHSTDTQYF
-,TRBJ2-3,-,TRBV13,TGTGCCAGCAGCGACAGAAACACAGATACGCAGTATTTT,CASSDRNTDTQYF
-,TRBJ1-6,-,TRBV30,TGTGCCTGGAGATCAACGCTTTATAATTCACCCCTCCACTTT,CAWRSTLYNSPLHF
-,TRBJ2-1,-,TRBV19,TGTGCCAGTAGTATTATTAACTCCGCCGGGGAGCAGTTCTTC,CASSIINSAGEQFF
-,TRBJ2-3,-,TRBV30,TGTGCCTGGAGTAAGGGTGCAGATACGCAGTATTTT,CAWSKGADTQYF
-,TRBJ2-3,TRBD2,TRBV7-9,TGTGCCAGCAGAGAGACTAGCGGGGGCACAGATACGCAGTATTTT,CASRETSGGTDTQYF
-,TRBJ2-1,-,TRBV30,TGTGCCTGGGGGCCTTACAATGAGCAGTTCTTC,CAWGPYNEQFF
few,TRBJ2-5,-,TRBV4-1,TGCGCCAGCAGCCATCCCGACAGGATTCAAGAGACCCAGTACTTC,CASSHPDRIQETQYF
few,TRBJ2-7,TRBD1,TRBV7-2,TGTGCCAGCAGCTCCTGGGGGGACAGGGGCCGCGAGCAGTACTTC,CASSSWGDRGREQYF
-,TRBJ1-6,-,TRBV18,TGTGCCAGCTCACCAACCGTGGACCTTACCAATTCACCCCTCCACTTT,CASSPTVDLTNSPLHF
-,TRBJ2-3,-,TRBV14,TGTGCCAGCAGCCAGTGGGACGGCCAGGCGCAGTATTTT,CASSQWDGQAQYF
-,TRBJ2-3,-,TRBV7-9,TGTGCCAGCAGCCGAGACACGCAGTATTTT,CASSRDTQYF
few,TRBJ2-2,-,TRBV12-5,TGTGCTAGTGGTTTGGTATTGGGGGAGCTGTTTTTT,CASGLVLGELFF
-,TRBJ2-7,TRBD2,TRBV29-1,TGCAGCGCCCTCGGGGGGAGCTCCTACGAGCAGTACTTC,CSALGGSSYEQYF
-,TRBJ2-7,TRBD1,TRBV6-5,TGTGCCAGCAGCCGACAAGGACAGGGGGCGGACGAGCAGTACTTC,CASSRQGQGADEQYF
-,TRBJ2-7,TRBD1,TRBV29-1,TGCAGCGTTGGGACAGGGGGTAGCTCCTACGAGCAGTACTTC,CSVGTGGSSYEQYF
few,TRBJ2-3,-,TRBV4-3,TGCGCCAGCAGCCAACGTCCGGCTAAGCCCACAGATACGCAGTATTTT,CASSQRPAKPTDTQYF
-,TRBJ2-3,TRBD1,TRBV7-2,TGTGCCAGCAGCATCACAGGGGCCCGCACAGATACGCAGTATTTT,CASSITGARTDTQYF
few,TRBJ2-7,TRBD1,TRBV28,TGTGCCAGCAGAAGAGGACAGGGATCCTACGAGCAGTACTTC,CASRRGQGSYEQYF
few,TRBJ2-5,TRBD1,TRBV30,TGTGCCTGGAGTCCCCGACAGGGTCAAGAGACCCAGTACTTC,CAWSPRQGQETQYF
-,TRBJ2-3,-,TRBV5-1,TGCGCCAGCAGCTTGGAGGCAGGGATCACAGATACGCAGTATTTT,CASSLEAGITDTQYF
-,TRBJ2-3,TRBD2,TRBV10-3,TGTGCCATCAGTGAGTCTGCTAGCGGGGGCACAGATACGCAGTATTTT,CAISESASGGTDTQYF
-,TRBJ1-1,-,TRBV7-9,TGTGCCAGCGGGGGAAACAGACCGAACACTGAAGCTTTCTTT,CASGGNRPNTEAFF
-,TRBJ2-3,-,TRBV7-8,TGTGCCAGCAGTCTCATGAGGGTGTCGGATACGCAGTATTTT,CASSLMRVSDTQYF
-,TRBJ2-7,TRBD1,TRBV13,TGTGCCAGCAGCTTTAAACAGGGGTTCTACGAGCAGTACTTC,CASSFKQGFYEQYF
-,TRBJ2-6,TRBD1,TRBV29-1,TGCAGCGTTGAATCTGGGACAGGATTCTCTGGGGCCAACGTCCTGACTTTC,CSVESGTGFSGANVLTF